The clone carrying this T cell receptor beta chain was seen a single time. The antigen is unknown. The assay was immunoSEQ multiplex PCR, and TCRdb's table has in-frame clones only and misses some. Here the sample spans some 99,000 clones, around 87% being singletons. The sample originates from a study of T cell responses to AZD1222 COVID-19 vaccine. Regarding the study as a whole: Researchers report vaccine-associated CD4 TCRs spanning spike, with dominance at 160-218 and 743-854.

The CDR3 runs 15 residues. Trimming cost V 7 bases and J 0 bases, with 12 bases left between them. Germline values: CDR1 SGHTA, CDR2 FQGNSA. This sequence was found in an adult who received the AZD1222 COVID-19 vaccine. This chain connects TRBV7-2 to TRBJ1-4; D uncertain. Source: peripheral blood, taken 28 days after the second AZD1222 dose. The CDR3 sequence: CASTRWASTNEKLFF. In nucleotides, the CDR3 is TGTGCCAGCACCCGGTGGGCGTCAACTAATGAAAAACTGTTTTTT.